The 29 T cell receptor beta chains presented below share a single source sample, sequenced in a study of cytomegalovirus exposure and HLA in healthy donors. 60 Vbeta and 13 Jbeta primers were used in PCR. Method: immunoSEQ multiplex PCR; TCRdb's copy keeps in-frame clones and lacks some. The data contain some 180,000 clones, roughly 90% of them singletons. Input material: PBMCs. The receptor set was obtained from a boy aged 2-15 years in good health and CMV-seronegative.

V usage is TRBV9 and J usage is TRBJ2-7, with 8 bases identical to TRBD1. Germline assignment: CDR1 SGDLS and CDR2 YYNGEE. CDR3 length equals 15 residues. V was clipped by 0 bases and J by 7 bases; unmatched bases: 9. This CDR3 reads CASSVDGQGAEEQYF. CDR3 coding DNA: TGTGCCAGCAGCGTAGACGGCCAGGGGGCCGAAGAGCAGTACTTC. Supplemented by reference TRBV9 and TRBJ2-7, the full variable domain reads DSGVTQTPKHLITATGQRVTLRCSPRSGDLSVYWYQQSLDQGLQFLIQYYNGEERAKGNILERFSAQQFPDLHSELNLSSLELGDSALYFCASSVDGQGAEEQYFGPGTRLTVT.

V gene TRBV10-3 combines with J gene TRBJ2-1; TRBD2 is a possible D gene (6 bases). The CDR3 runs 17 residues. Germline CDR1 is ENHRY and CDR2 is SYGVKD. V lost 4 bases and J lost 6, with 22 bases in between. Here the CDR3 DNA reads TGTGCCATCAGTGGGCCCCCGCTAGCGTCAACATTCAATGAGCAGTTCTTC. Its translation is CAISGPPLASTFNEQFF.

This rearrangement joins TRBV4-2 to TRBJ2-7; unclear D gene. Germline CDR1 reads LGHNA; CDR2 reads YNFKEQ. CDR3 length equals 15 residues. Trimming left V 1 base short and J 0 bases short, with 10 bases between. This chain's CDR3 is CASSQVSSSSYEQYF. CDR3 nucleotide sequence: TGTGCCAGCAGCCAAGTTTCATCGAGCTCCTACGAGCAGTACTTC.

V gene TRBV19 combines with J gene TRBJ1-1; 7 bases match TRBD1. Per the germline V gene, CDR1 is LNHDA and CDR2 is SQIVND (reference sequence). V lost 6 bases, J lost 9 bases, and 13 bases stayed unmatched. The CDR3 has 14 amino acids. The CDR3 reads CASRVDRESQKAFF. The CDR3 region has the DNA TGTGCCAGTAGAGTAGACAGGGAGTCTCAAAAAGCTTTCTTT. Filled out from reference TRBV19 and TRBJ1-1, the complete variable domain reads DGGITQSPKYLFRKEGQNVTLSCEQNLNHDAMYWYRQDPGQGLRLIYYSQIVNDFQKGDIAEGYSVSREKKESFPLTVTSAQKNPTAFYLCASRVDRESQKAFFGQGTRLTVV.

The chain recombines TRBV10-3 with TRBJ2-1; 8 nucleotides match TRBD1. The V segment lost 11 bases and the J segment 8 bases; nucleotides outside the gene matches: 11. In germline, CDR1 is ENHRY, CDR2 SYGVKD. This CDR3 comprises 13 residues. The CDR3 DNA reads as TGTGCCGCCAGGAGACAGGGGAATCATGAGCAGTTCTTC. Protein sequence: CAARRQGNHEQFF.

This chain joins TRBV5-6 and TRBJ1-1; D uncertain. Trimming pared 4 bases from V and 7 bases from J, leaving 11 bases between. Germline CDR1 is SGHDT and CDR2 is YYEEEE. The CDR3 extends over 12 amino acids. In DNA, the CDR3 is TGTGCCAGCAGCCAGACCCGGGGTGAAGCTTTCTTT. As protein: CASSQTRGEAFF. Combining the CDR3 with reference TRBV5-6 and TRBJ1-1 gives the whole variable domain DAGVTQSPTHLIKTRGQQVTLRCSPKSGHDTVSWYQQALGQGPQFIFQYYEEEERQRGNFPDRFSGHQFPNYSSELNVNALLLGDSALYLCASSQTRGEAFFGQGTRLTVV.

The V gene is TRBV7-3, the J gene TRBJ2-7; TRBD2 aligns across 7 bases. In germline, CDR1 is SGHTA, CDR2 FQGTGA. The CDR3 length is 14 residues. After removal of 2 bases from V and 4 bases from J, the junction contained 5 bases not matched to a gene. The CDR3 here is CASSLGGSNYEQYF. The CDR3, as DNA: TGTGCCAGCAGCTTAGGCGGGAGTAATTACGAGCAGTACTTC. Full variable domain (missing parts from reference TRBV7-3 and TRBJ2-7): GAGVSQTPSNKVTEKGKYVELRCDPISGHTALYWYRQSLGQGPEFLIYFQGTGAADDSGLPNDRFFAVRPEGSVSTLKIQRTERGDSAVYLCASSLGGSNYEQYFGPGTRLTVT.

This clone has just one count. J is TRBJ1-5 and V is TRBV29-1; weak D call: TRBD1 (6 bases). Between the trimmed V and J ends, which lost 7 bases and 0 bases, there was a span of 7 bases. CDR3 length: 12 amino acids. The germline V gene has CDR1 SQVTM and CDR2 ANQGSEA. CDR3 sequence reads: CSGQDSNQPQHF. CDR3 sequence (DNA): TGCAGCGGACAGGATAGCAATCAGCCCCAGCATTTT.

The CDR3 sequence: CASRGTGQYF. DNA of the CDR3: TGTGCCAGCAGAGGGACAGGGCAGTACTTC. The rearrangement joins TRBV2 to TRBJ2-5, with 9 nucleotides matching TRBD1. CDR1 and CDR2 from the germline V gene are SNHLY and FYNNEI. V shed 6 bases, J shed 11 bases, and the junction held 1 base outside the gene matches. There are 10 residues in the CDR3.

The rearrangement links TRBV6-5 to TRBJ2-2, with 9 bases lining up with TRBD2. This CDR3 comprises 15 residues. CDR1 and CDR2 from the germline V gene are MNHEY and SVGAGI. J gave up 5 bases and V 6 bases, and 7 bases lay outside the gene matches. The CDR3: CASRKISGSTGELFF. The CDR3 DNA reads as TGTGCCAGCAGGAAGATTAGCGGGAGTACCGGGGAGCTGTTTTTT.

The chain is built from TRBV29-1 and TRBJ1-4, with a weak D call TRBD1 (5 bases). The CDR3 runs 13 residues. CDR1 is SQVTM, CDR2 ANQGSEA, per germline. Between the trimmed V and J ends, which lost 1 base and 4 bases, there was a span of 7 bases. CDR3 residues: CSVEVDSNEKLFF. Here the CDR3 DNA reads TGCAGCGTTGAAGTTGACAGTAATGAAAAACTGTTTTTT.

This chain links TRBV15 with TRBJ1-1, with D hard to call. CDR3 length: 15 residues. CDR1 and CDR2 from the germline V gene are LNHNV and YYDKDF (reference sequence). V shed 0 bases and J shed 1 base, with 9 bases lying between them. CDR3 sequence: CATSRDVFQNTEAFF. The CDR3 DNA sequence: TGTGCCACCAGCAGAGATGTGTTCCAGAACACTGAAGCTTTCTTT.

CDR3 amino acids: CASSLAGLASTDTQYF. The CDR3 DNA sequence: TGTGCCAGCAGCTTGGCCGGGCTAGCGAGCACAGATACGCAGTATTTT. The V call is TRBV5-6, the J call TRBJ2-3; the D gene is possibly TRBD2 (6 bases). Per germline, CDR1 SGHDT and CDR2 YYEEEE. CDR3 length equals 16 residues. Trimming took off 0 bases at V and 0 bases at J, with 11 bases between the two ends.

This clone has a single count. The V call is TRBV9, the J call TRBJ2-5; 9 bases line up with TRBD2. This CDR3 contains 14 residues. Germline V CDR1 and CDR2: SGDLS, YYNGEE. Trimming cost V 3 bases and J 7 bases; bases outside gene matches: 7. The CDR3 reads CASSAASGVGTQYF. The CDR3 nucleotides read TGTGCCAGCAGCGCTGCTAGCGGGGTAGGGACCCAGTACTTC.

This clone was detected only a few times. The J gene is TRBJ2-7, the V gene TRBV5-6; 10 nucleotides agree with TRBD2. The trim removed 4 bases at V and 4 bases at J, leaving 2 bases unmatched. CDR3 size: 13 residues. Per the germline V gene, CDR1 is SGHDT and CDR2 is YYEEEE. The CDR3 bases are TGTGCCAGCAGCCAGACTAGCGGGTACGAGCAGTACTTC. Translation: CASSQTSGYEQYF.

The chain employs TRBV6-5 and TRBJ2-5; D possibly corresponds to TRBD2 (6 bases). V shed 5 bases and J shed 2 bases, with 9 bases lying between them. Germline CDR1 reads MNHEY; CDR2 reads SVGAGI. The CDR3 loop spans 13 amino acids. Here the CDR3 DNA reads TGTGCCAGCAGTCGGGACTTTCAAGAGACCCAGTACTTC. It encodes CASSRDFQETQYF.

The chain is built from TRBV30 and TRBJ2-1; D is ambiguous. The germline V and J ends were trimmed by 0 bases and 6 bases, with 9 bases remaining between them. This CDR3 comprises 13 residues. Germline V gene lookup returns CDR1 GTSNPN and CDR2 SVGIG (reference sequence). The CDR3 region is CAWSVRESNEQFF. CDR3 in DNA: TGTGCCTGGAGTGTACGTGAGTCCAATGAGCAGTTCTTC.

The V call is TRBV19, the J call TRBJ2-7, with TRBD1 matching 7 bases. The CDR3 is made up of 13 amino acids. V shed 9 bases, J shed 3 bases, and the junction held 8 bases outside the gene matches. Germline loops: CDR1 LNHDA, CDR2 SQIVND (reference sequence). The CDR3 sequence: CASNRGSGYEQYF. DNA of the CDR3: TGTGCCAGCAACAGGGGATCCGGCTACGAGCAGTACTTC. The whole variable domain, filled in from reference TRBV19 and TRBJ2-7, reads DGGITQSPKYLFRKEGQNVTLSCEQNLNHDAMYWYRQDPGQGLRLIYYSQIVNDFQKGDIAEGYSVSREKKESFPLTVTSAQKNPTAFYLCASNRGSGYEQYFGPGTRLTVT.

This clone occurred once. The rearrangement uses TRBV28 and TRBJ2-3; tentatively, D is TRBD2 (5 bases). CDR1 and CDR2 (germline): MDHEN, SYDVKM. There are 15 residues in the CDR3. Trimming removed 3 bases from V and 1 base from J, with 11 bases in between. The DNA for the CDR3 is TGTGCCAGCAGTTTTGAGGCGGGCGGCACAGATACGCAGTATTTT. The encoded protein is CASSFEAGGTDTQYF.

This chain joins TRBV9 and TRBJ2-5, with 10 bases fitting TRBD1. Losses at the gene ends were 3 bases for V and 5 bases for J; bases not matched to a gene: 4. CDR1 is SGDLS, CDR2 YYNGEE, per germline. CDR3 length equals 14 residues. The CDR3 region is CASSDMTGGETQYF. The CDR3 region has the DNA TGTGCCAGCAGCGATATGACAGGGGGCGAGACCCAGTACTTC.

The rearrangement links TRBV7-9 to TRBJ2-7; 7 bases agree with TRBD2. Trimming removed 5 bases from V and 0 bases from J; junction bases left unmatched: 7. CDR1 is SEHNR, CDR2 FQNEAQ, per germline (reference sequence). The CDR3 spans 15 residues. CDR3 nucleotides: TGTGCCAGCAGCACAATAGCGGGTAGCTCCTACGAGCAGTACTTC. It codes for CASSTIAGSSYEQYF.

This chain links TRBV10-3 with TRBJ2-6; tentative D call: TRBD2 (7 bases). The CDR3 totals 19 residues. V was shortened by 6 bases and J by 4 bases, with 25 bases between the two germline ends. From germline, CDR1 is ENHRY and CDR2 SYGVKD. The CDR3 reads CAISEGTRGGLRGANVLTF. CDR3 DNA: TGTGCCATCAGCGAAGGAACAAGGGGGGGTCTGAGGGGGGCCAACGTCCTGACTTTC.

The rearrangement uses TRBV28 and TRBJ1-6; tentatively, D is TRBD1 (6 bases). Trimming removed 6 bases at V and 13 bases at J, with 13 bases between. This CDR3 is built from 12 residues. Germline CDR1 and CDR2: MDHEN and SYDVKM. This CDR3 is CASSQTGSPLHF. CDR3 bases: TGTGCCAGCAGCCAGACAGGTTCCCCCCTCCACTTT. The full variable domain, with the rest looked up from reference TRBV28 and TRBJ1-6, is DVKVTQSSRYLVKRTGEKVFLECVQDMDHENMFWYRQDPGLGLRLIYFSYDVKMKEKGDIPEGYSVSREKKERFSLILESASTNQTSMYLCASSQTGSPLHFGNGTRLTVT.

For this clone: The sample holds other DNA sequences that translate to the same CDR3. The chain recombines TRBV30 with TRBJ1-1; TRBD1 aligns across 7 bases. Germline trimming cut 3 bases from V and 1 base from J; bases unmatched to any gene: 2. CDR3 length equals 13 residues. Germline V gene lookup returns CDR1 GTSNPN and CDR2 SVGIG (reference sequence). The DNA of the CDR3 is TGTGCCTGGAGGGGACAGAGGAACACTGAAGCTTTCTTT. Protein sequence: CAWRGQRNTEAFF.

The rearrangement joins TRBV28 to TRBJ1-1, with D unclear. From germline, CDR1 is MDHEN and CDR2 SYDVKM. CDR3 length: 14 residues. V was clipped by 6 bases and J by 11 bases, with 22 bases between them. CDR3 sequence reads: CASSQTNFGVVAFF. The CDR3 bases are TGTGCCAGCAGCCAAACAAACTTCGGGGTTGTGGCTTTCTTT.

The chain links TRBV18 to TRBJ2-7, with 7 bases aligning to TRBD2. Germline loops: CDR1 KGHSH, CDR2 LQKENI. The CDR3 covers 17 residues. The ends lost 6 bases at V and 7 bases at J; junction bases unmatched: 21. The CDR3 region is CASSQQTSDGGSYEQYF. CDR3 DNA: TGTGCCAGCTCCCAACAAACCTCCGACGGGGGGAGCTATGAGCAGTACTTC.

CDR3 in amino acids: CASSILSTGGTEAFF. The DNA of the CDR3 is TGTGCCAGCAGCATACTTTCGACAGGGGGCACTGAAGCTTTCTTT. The V and J genes are TRBV14 and TRBJ1-1; 9 positions match TRBD1. The CDR3 spans 15 residues. Unmatched junction bases numbered 8, after V lost 5 bases and J lost 4 bases. Germline V gives CDR1 SGHDN, CDR2 FVKESK.

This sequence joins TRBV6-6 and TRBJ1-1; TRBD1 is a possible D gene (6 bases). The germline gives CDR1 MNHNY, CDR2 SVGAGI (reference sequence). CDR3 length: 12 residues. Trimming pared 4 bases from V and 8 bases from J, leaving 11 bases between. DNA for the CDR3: TGTGCCAGCAGTTCAGGACAGAACGAAGCTTTCTTT. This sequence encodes CASSSGQNEAFF.

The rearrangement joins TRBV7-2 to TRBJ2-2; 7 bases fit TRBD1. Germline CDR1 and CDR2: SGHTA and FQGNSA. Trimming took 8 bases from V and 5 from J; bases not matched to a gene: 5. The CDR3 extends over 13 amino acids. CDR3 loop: CASSRGPTGELFF. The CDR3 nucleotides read TGTGCCAGCTCGAGGGGGCCTACCGGGGAGCTGTTTTTT. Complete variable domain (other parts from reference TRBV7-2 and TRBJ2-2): GAGVSQSPSNKVTEKGKDVELRCDPISGHTALYWYRQSLGQGLEFLIYFQGNSAPDKSGLPSDRFSAERTGGSVSTLTIQRTQQEDSAVYLCASSRGPTGELFFGEGSRLTVL.